The rows below give T cell receptor beta chains drawn from one sample of a study of shared T cell receptors in the human thymus. The table came from immunoSEQ multiplex PCR; TCRdb's copy has only in-frame clones and leaves some out. The table shows hundreds of thousands of clones, with more than 70% occurring only once. These same data were also listed under a study on human thymus T cells.

Specimen: thymocytes. The receptors originated from a boy under two years old with a congenital heart defect. Each CDR3 is given with its conserved first and last residue. D genes are given only for firm matches. Rows give clone size only sometimes, using once, few, many, or a class for an expanded clone.

v_gene	d_gene	abundance	j_gene	CDR3aa	CDR3nt
TRBV4-3	NA	NA	TRBJ1-1	CASSQEYRQGGMNTEAFF	TGCGCCAGCAGCCAAGAGTATAGGCAGGGAGGGATGAACACTGAAGCTTTCTTT
TRBV6-4	NA	NA	TRBJ2-3	CASSRSASSARVSSTDTQYF	TGTGCCAGCAGCCGATCTGCCTCTAGCGCCAGAGTCTCTAGCACAGATACGCAGTATTTT
TRBV18	TRBD1	NA	TRBJ2-2	CASSPRRDRGTGELFF	TGTGCCAGCTCACCGAGGCGGGACAGGGGGACCGGGGAGCTGTTTTTT
TRBV28	NA	NA	TRBJ1-5	CASSFKGYSNQPQHF	TGTGCCAGCAGTTTTAAGGGGTATAGCAATCAGCCCCAGCATTTT
TRBV21-1	NA	NA	TRBJ2-7	CASSKGLAGRYEQYF	TGTGCCAGCAGCAAAGGGCTGGCGGGGAGGTACGAGCAGTACTTC
TRBV11-3	TRBD2	NA	TRBJ2-7	CASSSGAGAPREQYF	TGTGCCAGCAGCTCCGGAGCGGGAGCCCCTCGGGAGCAGTACTTC
TRBV4-3	NA	once	TRBJ1-6	CASSQERGGGSYNSPLHF	TGCGCCAGCAGCCAAGAAAGGGGGGGAGGCTCCTATAATTCACCCCTCCACTTT
TRBV28	NA	NA	TRBJ1-4	CASRGRDAEKLFF	TGTGCCAGCAGGGGGCGGGACGCTGAAAAACTGTTTTTT
TRBV19	TRBD1	few	TRBJ2-3	CASSGQEDRGGTDTQYF	TGTGCCAGTAGTGGACAAGAGGACAGGGGAGGCACAGATACGCAGTATTTT
TRBV28	NA	NA	TRBJ1-5	CASSYQDRNNQPQHF	TGTGCCAGCAGTTACCAAGACAGAAACAATCAGCCCCAGCATTTT
TRBV5-5	NA	NA	TRBJ2-7	CASSLWDTSYEQYF	TGTGCCAGCAGCCTTTGGGACACTTCCTACGAGCAGTACTTC
TRBV28	TRBD1	NA	TRBJ1-3	CARGQDRGTGNTIYF	TGTGCCAGGGGACAGGACAGGGGAACTGGAAACACCATATATTTT
TRBV6-6	NA	NA	TRBJ1-1	CASSYGGRSEAFF	TGTGCCAGCAGTTACGGCGGGCGGAGTGAAGCTTTCTTT
TRBV9	NA	NA	TRBJ2-7	CASSVGTGVRQYF	TGTGCCAGCAGCGTAGGGACGGGGGTACGGCAGTACTTC
TRBV7-2	TRBD2	NA	TRBJ2-7	CASSLGTSGWEQYF	TGTGCCAGCAGCTTAGGGACTAGCGGTTGGGAGCAGTACTTC
TRBV28	TRBD1	NA	TRBJ1-4	CASRSMDRGLFF	TGTGCCAGCAGATCTATGGACAGGGGACTGTTTTTT
TRBV4-2	TRBD1	NA	TRBJ2-5	CASGGTAQETQYF	TGTGCCAGCGGTGGGACAGCCCAAGAGACCCAGTACTTC
TRBV15	TRBD1	NA	TRBJ2-7	CATSRDPTDKDRGSYEQYF	TGTGCCACCAGCAGAGACCCGACGGACAAGGACAGGGGTTCCTACGAGCAGTACTTC
TRBV5-1	TRBD1	NA	TRBJ2-7	CASSGGQRSYEQYF	TGCGCCAGCAGCGGGGGACAGCGCTCCTACGAGCAGTACTTC
TRBV27	NA	NA	TRBJ1-2	CASSLLWDSGSYGYTF	TGTGCCAGCAGTTTATTGTGGGATTCGGGGAGCTATGGCTACACCTTC
TRBV29-1	NA	NA	TRBJ1-4	CSVEYQEKLFF	TGCAGCGTTGAATACCAGGAAAAACTGTTTTTT
TRBV15	TRBD1	few	TRBJ1-4	CATSPTGGPTNEKLFF	TGTGCCACCAGCCCAACAGGGGGCCCTACTAATGAAAAACTGTTTTTT